Below, 24 T cell receptor beta chains from the same sample are listed, as sequenced in a study of blood T cell repertoires in COVID-19. The method was immunoSEQ multiplex PCR; TCRdb's version includes in-frame clones alone and lacks a portion of them. The sample holds around 130,000 clones; roughly 86% are singletons and the top ten take roughly 3.5%. Sequencing used PBMCs or T cells enriched from blood (not recorded which). The receptors derive from a woman in her forties or fifties with acute COVID-19.

This rearrangement joins TRBV9 to TRBJ1-2; no definite D call. The germline V gene has CDR1 SGDLS and CDR2 YYNGEE. Deletions cut 3 bases from V and 5 bases from J, with 8 bases between. There are 12 residues in the CDR3. The CDR3 reads CASSATDYGYTF. In DNA, the CDR3 is TGTGCCAGCAGCGCCACAGATTATGGCTACACCTTC.

In its sample, this clone was seen many times. In DNA form, the CDR3 reads TGTGCCAGCAGCCAGAGTGACACCGGGGAGCTGTTTTTT. Translating it yields CASSQSDTGELFF. The chain combines TRBV3-1 (or the pseudogene TRBV3-2) with TRBJ2-2, with D uncertain. Trimming took 3 bases from V and 3 from J, leaving 5 bases between them. CDR1 is LGHDT and CDR2 is YNNKEL in the germline V gene (reference sequence). There are 13 residues in the CDR3.

The V gene is TRBV7-9, the J gene TRBJ1-4; 8 nucleotides agree with TRBD1. From germline, CDR1 is SEHNR and CDR2 FQNEAQ (reference sequence). CDR3 size: 16 residues. J lost 0 bases, V lost 5 bases, and 5 bases had no gene match. CDR3 bases: TGTGCCAGCAGCACCAGGGGGCCTGCAACTAATGAAAAACTGTTTTTT. It specifies CASSTRGPATNEKLFF.

The chain uses TRBV18 and TRBJ2-5; 11 bases are a match to TRBD2. CDR1 KGHSH and CDR2 LQKENI come from the germline V gene. This CDR3 is built from 14 residues. V lost 8 bases, J lost 2 bases, and 4 bases stayed unmatched. The CDR3 sequence: CASRGTSGQETQYF. The CDR3 DNA is TGTGCCAGCCGCGGGACTAGCGGACAAGAGACCCAGTACTTC.

V is TRBV29-1 and J is TRBJ1-2; 7 bases are shared with TRBD1. J lost 2 bases, V lost 1 base, and 1 base had no gene match. Looked up from germline, CDR1 is SQVTM and CDR2 is ANQGSEA. The CDR3 loop spans 13 amino acids. CDR3 bases: TGCAGCGTTGAAGGGGACAGAAACTATGGCTACACCTTC. Translation gives CSVEGDRNYGYTF.

This rearrangement joins TRBV18 to TRBJ1-1; D is ambiguous. This CDR3 has 15 amino acids. V dropped 2 bases and J dropped 2 bases, with 12 bases sitting between them. Germline CDR1 is KGHSH and CDR2 is LQKENI. In nucleotides, the CDR3 is TGTGCCAGCTCACCAAGTGAGACGGGAAACACTGAAGCTTTCTTT. Amino acids: CASSPSETGNTEAFF.

This chain connects TRBV27 to TRBJ2-1; maybe TRBD1 (8 bases). The ends were cut back, 4 bases at V and 5 bases at J, with 18 bases in the middle. This CDR3 comprises 16 residues. Germline V gene data show CDR1 as MNHEY and CDR2 as SMNVEV (reference sequence). CDR3 nucleotide sequence: TGTGCCAGCAGTTCACAGGGGGGGGAGTACCACAATGAGCAGTTCTTC. Its translation: CASSSQGGEYHNEQFF.

The rearrangement joins TRBV5-6 to TRBJ2-1; D is possibly TRBD2 (6 bases). This CDR3 spans 16 amino acids. Germline V CDR1 and CDR2: SGHDT, YYEEEE. V was clipped by 4 bases and J by 7 bases, with 21 bases between them. CDR3 amino acids: CASSVQGAWGRNEQFF. The CDR3 DNA reads TGTGCCAGCAGCGTCCAAGGGGCGTGGGGGAGGAATGAGCAGTTCTTC.

The CDR3 spells CASSLAAESGQPQHF. The CDR3 DNA reads as TGTGCCAGCAGCTTGGCCGCAGAATCGGGTCAGCCCCAGCATTTT. This sequence joins TRBV5-5 and TRBJ1-5; D uncertain. The CDR3 is 15 residues long. CDR1 and CDR2 (germline): SGHKS, YYEKEE (reference sequence). The V and J ends lost 0 bases and 6 bases respectively, with 13 bases between them.

V gene TRBV4-2 combines with J gene TRBJ2-3; D is undetermined. Trimming cost V 3 bases and J 4 bases, with 8 bases left between them. Germline V CDR1 and CDR2: LGHNA, YNFKEQ. The CDR3 is 13 residues long. CDR3 coding DNA: TGTGCCAGCAGCCAGCAAAGCCCAGATACGCAGTATTTT. Residues: CASSQQSPDTQYF.

V gene TRBV28 combines with J gene TRBJ2-4, with D maybe TRBD2 (6 bases). The V gene lost 7 bases and the J gene lost 8 bases, with 18 bases spanning the gap. Per germline, CDR1 MDHEN and CDR2 SYDVKM. The CDR3 has 14 amino acids. The CDR3 protein is CASIPGTRWDIQYF. The CDR3 region has the DNA TGTGCCAGCATTCCAGGGACTCGGTGGGACATTCAGTACTTC. The entire variable domain, with the rest obtained from reference TRBV28 and TRBJ2-4, is as follows: DVKVTQSSRYLVKRTGEKVFLECVQDMDHENMFWYRQDPGLGLRLIYFSYDVKMKEKGDIPEGYSVSREKKERFSLILESASTNQTSMYLCASIPGTRWDIQYFGAGTRLSVL.

V gene TRBV5-1 combines with J gene TRBJ1-2; 10 nucleotides line up with TRBD1. This CDR3 spans 16 amino acids. Per the germline V gene, CDR1 is SGHRS and CDR2 is YFSETQ. The ends lost 4 bases at V and 4 bases at J; junction bases unmatched: 10. CDR3 nucleotide sequence: TGCGCCAGCAGCCCCGCCCTAGACAGGGGGCCCTATGGCTACACCTTC. Its protein product is CASSPALDRGPYGYTF.

The gene calls are TRBV19 and TRBJ1-1; the D gene is possibly TRBD1 (5 bases). The CDR3 loop spans 14 amino acids. CDR1 is LNHDA and CDR2 is SQIVND in the germline V gene (reference sequence). Trimming removed 6 bases from V and 1 base from J, with 12 bases in between. The CDR3 sequence: CASRGQTENTEAFF. CDR3 DNA: TGTGCCAGTAGGGGTCAGACAGAGAACACTGAAGCTTTCTTT.

This CDR3 reads CASSEGADTQYF. CDR3 coding DNA: TGTGCCAGCAGTGAAGGCGCAGATACGCAGTATTTT. The chain is built from TRBV2 and TRBJ2-3; unclear D gene. Germline-derived CDR1 and CDR2 are SNHLY and FYNNEI. V lost 1 base and J 4 bases, leaving 3 bases between the germline ends. The CDR3 is 12 residues long.

The V call is TRBV18, the J call TRBJ2-5; 7 bases line up with TRBD2. CDR1 KGHSH and CDR2 LQKENI come from the germline V gene. The CDR3 is 13 amino acids. The J segment lost 4 bases and the V segment lost 4 bases, leaving 3 bases of the junction unmatched. In nucleotides, the CDR3 is TGTGCCAGCTCACGGGGAGGGCGAGAGACCCAGTACTTC. It specifies CASSRGGRETQYF.

This chain joins TRBV4-2 and TRBJ1-5; 8 nucleotides match TRBD1. The CDR3 spans 16 residues. V was pared by 0 bases and J by 6 bases, with 7 bases of the junction left unmatched. Germline V CDR1 and CDR2: LGHNA, YNFKEQ. CDR3 sequence reads: CASSQDATGVSQPQHF. Written as DNA, the CDR3 is TGTGCCAGCAGCCAAGATGCGACAGGGGTTAGTCAGCCCCAGCATTTT.

By share, this clone ranks as medium-sized. J is TRBJ2-7 and V is TRBV7-2; tentative D call: TRBD2 (5 bases). This CDR3 spans 14 amino acids. Trimming took off 5 bases at V and 5 bases at J, with 16 bases between the two ends. Germline V gene lookup returns CDR1 SGHTA and CDR2 FQGNSA. This CDR3 is CASSLSGMKHEQYF. CDR3 bases: TGTGCCAGCAGCCTTTCCGGGATGAAACACGAGCAGTACTTC. Supplemented by reference TRBV7-2 and TRBJ2-7, the full variable domain reads GAGVSQSPSNKVTEKGKDVELRCDPISGHTALYWYRQSLGQGLEFLIYFQGNSAPDKSGLPSDRFSAERTGGSVSTLTIQRTQQEDSAVYLCASSLSGMKHEQYFGPGTRLTVT.

This chain connects TRBV11-3 to TRBJ2-1; 14 nucleotides align to TRBD2. Germline trimming cut 2 bases from V and 6 bases from J; bases unmatched to any gene: 9. The CDR3 has 18 amino acids. Germline V lookup: CDR1 SGHNT, CDR2 YENEEA. CDR3: CASSLTGTSGSVRNEQFF. The DNA for the CDR3 is TGTGCCAGCAGCTTAACCGGGACTAGCGGGAGTGTCCGCAATGAGCAGTTCTTC.

In its sample, this clone was seen once. V gene TRBV30 combines with J gene TRBJ1-4; TRBD1 matches 8 bases. The junction had 5 bases not matched to a gene; V was cut back by 6 bases and J by 2 bases. Germline lookup yields CDR1 GTSNPN and CDR2 SVGIG (reference sequence). The CDR3 is made up of 14 amino acids. The CDR3 nucleotides read TGTGCCTGTCAGGGGGCATCGACTAATGAAAAACTGTTTTTT. Residues: CACQGASTNEKLFF. The complete variable domain, with remaining parts taken from reference TRBV30 and TRBJ1-4, reads SQTIHQWPATLVQPVGSPLSLECTVEGTSNPNLYWYRQAAGRGLQLLFYSVGIGQISSEVPQNLSASRPQDRQFILSSKKLLLSDSGFYLCACQGASTNEKLFFGSGTQLSVL.

This clone showed up just a few times. The chain is built from TRBV11-2 and TRBJ2-1, with 11 bases lining up with TRBD2. In germline, CDR1 is SGHAT, CDR2 FQNNGV. This CDR3 region has 17 residues. Losses at the gene ends were 5 bases for V and 3 bases for J; bases not matched to a gene: 9. The CDR3, as DNA: TGTGCCAGCAGCCCCCCTTTGCTAGCGGGAGGCTACAATGAGCAGTTCTTC. Amino acids: CASSPPLLAGGYNEQFF.

J is TRBJ1-5 and V is TRBV6-6; tentative D call: TRBD1 (6 bases). V was clipped by 5 bases and J by 2 bases, with 22 bases between them. The germline V gene has CDR1 MNHNY and CDR2 SVGAGI (reference sequence). This CDR3 region has 18 residues. CDR3 sequence reads: CASSLDLKGGAGNQPQHF. In nucleotides, the CDR3 is TGTGCCAGCAGTCTAGACCTTAAAGGGGGGGCTGGCAATCAGCCCCAGCATTTT.

This clone has just one count. V and J are TRBV12-3 or TRBV12-4 and TRBJ2-7; TRBD1 is a possible D gene (6 bases). The V end was cut by 6 bases, the J end by 1 base, with 7 bases between. This CDR3 comprises 12 residues. This chain's CDR3 is CASRTGSYEQYF. CDR3 DNA: TGTGCCAGCAGGACAGGATCCTACGAGCAGTACTTC.

The chain combines TRBV5-6 with TRBJ1-3; tentatively, D is TRBD1 (6 bases). CDR1 and CDR2 (germline): SGHDT, YYEEEE. Trimming removed 0 bases at V and 2 bases at J, with 12 bases between. The CDR3 runs 16 residues. The CDR3 loop is CASSLGWQGPGNTIYF. For the CDR3, the DNA is TGTGCCAGCAGCTTGGGGTGGCAGGGGCCTGGAAACACCATATATTTT.

This chain joins TRBV21-1 and TRBJ1-4; the DNA was not compared with TRBD1, the D call given in the table. TRBV21-1 is tagged as a pseudogene. This CDR3 is 13 amino acids long. As DNA, the CDR3 is TGTGCCAGCGGAAACAGGGACGGTGAAAAACTGTTTTTT. Translation: CASGNRDGEKLFF.